These 5 T cell receptor beta chains share one sample of origin, sequenced in a study of tumor-infiltrating lymphocytes in primary liver carcinoma. cDNA specific to TCR beta was made from 500 ng of total RNA, with a constant-region primer employed for priming. It was through three nested multiplex PCR rounds of slightly modified ARM-PCR that TCR beta libraries arose. A C-beta reverse primer was combined with TRBV1-TRBV30 forward primers in the first two PCR rounds, and each round had ten to eleven cycles. TCRdb re-derived calls from the multiplex PCR reads in MiXCR, one entry per CDR3 protein. This table has approximately 46,000 distinct CDR3 sequences, approximately 82% appearing once. Co-extracted RNA and DNA came from about 19-30 mg of unsorted bulk tissue. The sequenced material came from tumor-adjacent normal liver tissue. These receptors all come from a woman aged 30 to 39 with primary liver carcinoma and hepatitis B virus infection.

Comments on this clonotype: Since the CDR3 does not end with the conserved phenylalanine or tryptophan, this likely comes from a read error. The chain carries TRBV2 and TRBJ2-7; no clear D. Trimming removed 3 bases at V and 3 bases at J, with 12 bases between. The CDR3 loop spans 14 amino acids. In germline, CDR1 is SNHLY, CDR2 FYNNEI. The CDR3 DNA is TGTGCCAGCAGTGAGTGGGGTGGCGGCTACGAGCAGTACATC. It codes for CASSEWGGGYEQYI.

Concerning this clonotype itself: The junction and the germline gene differ at one end; a read error may be behind it. The V call is TRBV6-2 or TRBV6-3, the J call TRBJ2-1, with D unclear. The CDR3 is 11 amino acids. Germline V gene sequence: CDR1 MNHEY, CDR2 SVGEGT. The CDR3 DNA sequence: TGTGCCAACAGTGACGGCGATAAGCAGCTCTTC. Translating it yields CANSDGDKQLF.

This clonotype was seen only a few times. One end of the junction varies from germline; a read error may be responsible. The V gene is TRBV7-9, the J gene TRBJ2-7; 7 nucleotides agree with TRBD2. Per germline, CDR1 SEHNR and CDR2 FQNEAQ (reference sequence). CDR3 length equals 14 residues. CDR3 nucleotide sequence: TGTGCCAGCAGTTCGGGAGGCCACTCCTATGAGCAGTACTTC. It is translated as CASSSGGHSYEQYF.

Note on this clonotype: Relative to the germline gene, one junction end is altered; a read error may explain this. The rearrangement links TRBV10-2 to TRBJ2-1; TRBD1 is a possible D gene (6 bases). The CDR3 is made up of 14 amino acids. Germline-derived CDR1 and CDR2 are WSHSY and SAAADI. This CDR3 is CTSSEDRQNNERFF. CDR3 sequence (DNA): TGCACCAGCAGTGAAGACAGGCAGAACAATGAGCGGTTCTTC.

This clonotype has only a few counts. A much bigger clone sits one base away, suggesting this may be a read error. The rearrangement links TRBV5-8 to TRBJ2-3, with D unresolved. V was shortened by 4 bases and J by 2 bases, with 8 bases between the two germline ends. CDR1 is SGHTS, CDR2 YDEGEE, per germline. There are 13 residues in the CDR3. This chain's CDR3 is CASSRVDTDTQYF. Here the CDR3 DNA reads TGTGCCAGCAGCCGGGTAGACACAGATACGCAGTATTTT. The complete variable domain, with remaining parts taken from reference TRBV5-8 and TRBJ2-3, reads EAGVTQSPTHLIKTRGQQATLRCSPISGHTSVYWYQQALGLGLQFLLWYDEGEERNRGNFPPRFSGRQFPNYSSELNVNALELEDSALYLCASSRVDTDTQYFGPGTRLTVL.